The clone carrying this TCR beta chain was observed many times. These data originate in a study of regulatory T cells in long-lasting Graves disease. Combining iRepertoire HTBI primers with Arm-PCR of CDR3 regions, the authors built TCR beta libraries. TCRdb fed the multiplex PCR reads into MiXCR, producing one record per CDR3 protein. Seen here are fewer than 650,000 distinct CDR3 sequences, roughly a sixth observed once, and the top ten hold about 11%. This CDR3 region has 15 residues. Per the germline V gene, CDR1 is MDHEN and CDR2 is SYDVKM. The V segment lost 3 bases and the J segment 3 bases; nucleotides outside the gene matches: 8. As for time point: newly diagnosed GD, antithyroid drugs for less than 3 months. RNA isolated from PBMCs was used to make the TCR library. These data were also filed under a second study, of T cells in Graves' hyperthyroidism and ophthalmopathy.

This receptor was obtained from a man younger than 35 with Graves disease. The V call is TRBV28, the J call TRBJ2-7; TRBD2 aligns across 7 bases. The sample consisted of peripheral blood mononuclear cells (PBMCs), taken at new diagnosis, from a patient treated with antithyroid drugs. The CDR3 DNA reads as TGTGCCAGCAGTTTTTGGGGGGGAGGGGACTACGAGCAGTACTTC. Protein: CASSFWGGGDYEQYF.